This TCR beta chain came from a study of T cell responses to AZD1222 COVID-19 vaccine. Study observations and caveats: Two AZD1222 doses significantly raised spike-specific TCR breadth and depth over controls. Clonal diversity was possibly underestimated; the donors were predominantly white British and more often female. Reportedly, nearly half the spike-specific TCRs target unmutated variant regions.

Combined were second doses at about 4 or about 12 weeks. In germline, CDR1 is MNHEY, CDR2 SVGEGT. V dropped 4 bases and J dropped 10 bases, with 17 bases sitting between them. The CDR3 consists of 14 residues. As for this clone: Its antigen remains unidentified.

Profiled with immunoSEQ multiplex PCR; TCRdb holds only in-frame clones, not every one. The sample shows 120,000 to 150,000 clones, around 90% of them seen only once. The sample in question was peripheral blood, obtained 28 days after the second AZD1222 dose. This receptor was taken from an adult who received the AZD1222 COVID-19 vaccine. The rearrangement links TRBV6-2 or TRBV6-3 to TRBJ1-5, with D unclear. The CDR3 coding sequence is TGTGCCAGCAGTTCTGCTAGCGGGAGTGTTCCCCAGCATTTT. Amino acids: CASSSASGSVPQHF.